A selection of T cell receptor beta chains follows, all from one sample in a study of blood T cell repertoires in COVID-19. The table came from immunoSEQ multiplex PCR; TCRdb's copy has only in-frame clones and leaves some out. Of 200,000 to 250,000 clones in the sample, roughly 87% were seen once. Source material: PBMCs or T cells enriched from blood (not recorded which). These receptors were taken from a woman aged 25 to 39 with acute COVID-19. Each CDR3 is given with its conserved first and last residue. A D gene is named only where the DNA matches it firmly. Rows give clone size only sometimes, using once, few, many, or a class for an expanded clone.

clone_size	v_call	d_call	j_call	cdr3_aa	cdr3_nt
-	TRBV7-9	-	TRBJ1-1	CASSPDTNTEAFF	TGTGCCAGCAGTCCAGACACGAACACTGAAGCTTTCTTT
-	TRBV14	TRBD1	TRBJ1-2	CASSPWDSEDYGYTF	TGTGCCAGCAGCCCTTGGGACAGTGAGGACTATGGCTACACCTTC
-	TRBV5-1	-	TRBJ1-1	CASSLPGDTEAFF	TGCGCCAGCAGCTTGCCGGGGGACACTGAAGCTTTCTTT
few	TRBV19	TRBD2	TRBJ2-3	CASSGLAGYTDTQYF	TGTGCCAGTAGCGGACTAGCGGGGTACACAGATACGCAGTATTTT
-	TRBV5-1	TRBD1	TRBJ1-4	CASSPGQGLEKLFF	TGCGCCAGCAGCCCGGGACAGGGGCTGGAAAAACTGTTTTTT
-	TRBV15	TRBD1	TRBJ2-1	CATSRRTGTGGDEQFF	TGTGCCACCAGCAGACGAACCGGGACAGGGGGCGATGAGCAGTTCTTC
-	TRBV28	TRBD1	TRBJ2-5	CASSPSRTGGGETQYF	TGTGCCAGCAGCCCCTCACGGACAGGGGGCGGAGAGACCCAGTACTTC
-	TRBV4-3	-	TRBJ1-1	CASSQVRVGQGNTEAFF	TGCGCCAGCAGCCAAGTTCGGGTAGGGCAGGGGAACACTGAAGCTTTCTTT
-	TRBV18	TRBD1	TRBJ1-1	CASSPGLTGAGNTEAFF	TGTGCCAGCTCACCGGGCCTGACAGGGGCCGGGAACACTGAAGCTTTCTTT
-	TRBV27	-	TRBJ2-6	CASSPSGTPANVLTF	TGTGCCAGCAGTCCCTCCGGGACACCTGCCAACGTCCTGACTTTC
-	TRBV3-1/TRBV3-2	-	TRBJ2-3	CASSHRTSTDTQYF	TGTGCCAGCAGCCATAGGACTAGCACAGATACGCAGTATTTT
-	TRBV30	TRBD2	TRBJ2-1	CAWSVPLAGGQNEQFF	TGTGCCTGGAGTGTCCCGCTAGCGGGGGGGCAGAATGAGCAGTTCTTC
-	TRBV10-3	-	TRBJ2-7	CAISDLDSYEQYF	TGTGCCATCAGTGATTTGGACAGCTACGAGCAGTACTTC
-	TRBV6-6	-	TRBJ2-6	CASSLTGLKHSGANVLTF	TGTGCCAGCAGTCTCACGGGACTCAAGCACTCTGGGGCCAACGTCCTGACTTTC
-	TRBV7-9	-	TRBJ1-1	CASSLREGTEAFF	TGTGCCAGCAGCTTAAGAGAGGGCACTGAAGCTTTCTTT
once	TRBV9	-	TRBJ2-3	CASSVVGGTDTQYF	TGTGCCAGCAGCGTAGTTGGGGGGACAGATACGCAGTATTTT
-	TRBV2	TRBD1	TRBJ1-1	CASSEGQGPPKAFF	TGTGCCAGCAGCGAGGGACAGGGCCCTCCAAAAGCTTTCTTT
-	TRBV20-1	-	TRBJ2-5	CSATLAETQYF	TGCAGTGCTACCCTAGCAGAGACCCAGTACTTC